This is a list of T cell receptor beta chains from one sample in a study of cytomegalovirus exposure and HLA in healthy donors. Using immunoSEQ multiplex PCR, the repertoire was profiled, and TCRdb retains in-frame clones only, with some absent. The sample lists 110,000 or so clones; around 80% were seen once. Sequencing was carried out using PBMCs. These receptors were collected from a man under 40 in good health and CMV-seronegative. Each CDR3 is given with its conserved first and last residue. The D gene is left open where the match is weak. Size is omitted from some rows. Given values are once, few, many or a class for expanded clones.

v_gene,d_gene,abundance,j_gene,CDR3nt,CDR3aa
TRBV19,TRBD1,-,TRBJ1-5,TGTGCCAGTAGTATCCGGGACAGGGCCCATAGCAATCAGCCCCAGCATTTT,CASSIRDRAHSNQPQHF
TRBV6-6,-,-,TRBJ2-7,TGTGCCAGCAGTTACCACTCCTACGAGCAGTACTTC,CASSYHSYEQYF
TRBV7-6,TRBD1,-,TRBJ2-2,TGTGCCAGCAGCCGGGACAGGTCCACTCCGAACACCGGGGAGCTGTTTTTT,CASSRDRSTPNTGELFF
TRBV7-2,-,-,TRBJ1-5,TGTGCCAGCAGCTTAACAGGAGCTAGCAATCAGCCCCAGCATTTT,CASSLTGASNQPQHF
TRBV27,TRBD1,-,TRBJ2-5,TGTGCCAGCAGTTTAACTGGACAGGGGGGTCAAGAGACCCAGTACTTC,CASSLTGQGGQETQYF
TRBV5-4,TRBD2,-,TRBJ2-1,TGTGCCAGCAACCAGAAGCTAGCGGGAGACGATGAGCAGTTCTTC,CASNQKLAGDDEQFF
TRBV19,-,-,TRBJ1-1,TGTGCCAGTATAGCTTCTACCAGGACAGTTGAAGCTTTCTTT,CASIASTRTVEAFF
TRBV6-1,-,-,TRBJ1-2,TGTGCCAGCAGGGGCGACACCGGCTACACCTTC,CASRGDTGYTF
TRBV13,TRBD2,few,TRBJ2-1,TGTGCCAGCAGCCTCAGACCCCAACTAGCGGGAGGGGAAAGTGAGCAGTTCTTC,CASSLRPQLAGGESEQFF
TRBV29-1,-,few,TRBJ1-1,TGCAGCGTTGGACACCCTGCGACTGAAGCTTTCTTT,CSVGHPATEAFF
TRBV28,TRBD1,-,TRBJ2-3,TGTGCCAGCAGTTTCGCAACACAGGGGACGGGAGATACGCAGTATTTT,CASSFATQGTGDTQYF
TRBV5-1,-,-,TRBJ2-2,TGCGCCAGCAGCTTGGACGCTATGAACAGCGGGGAGCTGTTTTTT,CASSLDAMNSGELFF
TRBV30,-,-,TRBJ1-1,TGTGCCTGGAGTGTACGGTCGACAGAATCGGAAGCTTTCTTT,CAWSVRSTESEAFF
TRBV5-1,TRBD2,-,TRBJ2-1,TGCGCCAGCAGCTTAACTAAAGGACTAGCGGCCTACAATGAGCAGTTCTTC,CASSLTKGLAAYNEQFF
TRBV6-1,TRBD1,-,TRBJ1-1,TGTGCCACCCGGGACAGGGAGAACACTGAAGCTTTCTTT,CATRDRENTEAFF
TRBV7-2,TRBD1,-,TRBJ1-5,TGTGCCAGCAGCTCACAGACAGGGGGAGGTCAGCCCCAGCATTTT,CASSSQTGGGQPQHF
TRBV19,TRBD1,-,TRBJ2-7,TGTGCCAGTAGTATGTCCACCCTCATTGGGACAGGAGGCGAGCAGTACTTC,CASSMSTLIGTGGEQYF
TRBV2,TRBD1,few,TRBJ1-4,TGTGCCGGTTCGGCGGGACAGGGGGGCGAAAAACTGTTTTTT,CAGSAGQGGEKLFF
TRBV5-4,TRBD2,-,TRBJ2-7,TGTGCCAGCAGCTTGAGGGCGGGAGGGCCGAATGAGCAGTACTTC,CASSLRAGGPNEQYF
TRBV13,-,-,TRBJ1-2,TGTGCCAGCAGCCCATCTGGGAGGGACTATGGCTACACCTTC,CASSPSGRDYGYTF
TRBV6-5,TRBD2,-,TRBJ2-1,TGTGCCAGCAAGGAAGACGGGGGGGCCTCTAGGGAGCAGTTCTTC,CASKEDGGASREQFF